This T cell receptor (beta chain) originates from a study of identical twins. In its sample, this clonotype was seen a few times. Its specificity is unknown. TCRdb itself ran the 5' RACE reads through MiXCR, one entry per CDR3 protein. This sample has 550,000 to 800,000 distinct CDR3 sequences, with 7.1% found just once. General study points: In cord blood, abundant beta clonotypes had fewer insertions; memory showed no trend. Potential partial confounding of zero-insertion analyses by invariant MAIT and iNKT cells was noted.

This CDR3 comprises 15 residues. Germline V gene lookup returns CDR1 MGHDK and CDR2 SYGVNS. V dropped 5 bases and J dropped 0 bases, with 13 bases sitting between them. The data were also submitted as part of a second study, on yellow fever vaccine responses in identical twins. As that report states: In identical twins, vaccine T cell responses appeared partly shared and partly individual.

Material: PBMCs. This receptor was taken from a woman in her late teens or twenties in good health. V usage is TRBV25-1 and J usage is TRBJ2-5, with D hard to call. This CDR3 reads CASSSGQNYQETQYF. The CDR3 nucleotides read TGTGCCAGCAGTTCCGGGCAGAACTACCAAGAGACCCAGTACTTC.